This T cell receptor (beta chain) was profiled in a study of OX40 agonist ivuxolimab in advanced cancers. In the study overall: The dose-escalation cohort had hepatocellular carcinoma, melanoma, renal cell or head and neck cancer. Therapy given before enrollment (anti-PD-1, anti-PD-L1 or anti-CTLA-4) was allowed, and 35% to 45% had some. Findings and caveats of the study: CD4+ and CD8+ T cells in blood underwent clonal expansion by week 6 at 0.1 to 3.0 mg/kg.

The V end was cut by 0 bases, the J end by 2 bases, with 14 bases between. This CDR3 region has 16 residues. CDR1 is SGHRS and CDR2 is YFSETQ in the germline V gene. Produced via immunoSEQ multiplex PCR; TCRdb's table is partial and in-frame only. The data contain about 18,000 clones, over 60% of them singletons. On this clone itself: Its antigen is not identified.

This chain joins TRBV5-1 and TRBJ1-2; tentatively, D is TRBD1 (6 bases). Sequenced material: CD4+ or CD8+ T cells sorted from blood, taken in a trial of the OX40 agonist ivuxolimab. This clonotype originated in an adult with an advanced solid tumor such as melanoma, head and neck, liver or kidney cancer. The CDR3 DNA reads as TGCGCCAGCAGCTTGGCCGGGGGGGCGGGCAACTATGGCTACACCTTC. Translated: CASSLAGGAGNYGYTF. The full variable domain, with the rest looked up from reference TRBV5-1 and TRBJ1-2, is KAGVTQTPRYLIKTRGQQVTLSCSPISGHRSVSWYQQTPGQGLQFLFEYFSETQRNKGNFPGRFSGRQFSNSRSEMNVSTLELGDSALYLCASSLAGGAGNYGYTFGSGTRLTVV.